The clone carrying this T cell receptor beta chain has just a few counts. Its cognate antigen is unknown. Every donor, a Caucasian adult, lived in Nashville, Tennessee. This entry comes from a study of shared clonotypes between healthy human individuals. Study results and caveats: Apart from blood, nothing was sampled; tissue repertoires likely differ.

The germline gives CDR1 ENHRY, CDR2 SYGVKD. Losses at the gene ends were 7 bases for V and 4 bases for J; bases not matched to a gene: 12. The CDR3 spans 16 residues. Unsorted PBMC DNA was sequenced on ten immunoSEQ deep assay plates. The table came from immunoSEQ multiplex PCR; TCRdb's copy has only in-frame clones and leaves some out. This sample has some 530,000 clones; about 72% occur once, and the top ten carry about 12%. The source is a woman in her forties in good health. Some clones in this sample may be carry-over from other donors' samples. Sequenced: PBMCs. J is TRBJ2-3 and V is TRBV10-3; TRBD1 matches at 9 bases. CDR3 DNA sequence: TGTGCCATCACCTCAGACAACAGGGGGCAGGCAGATACGCAGTATTTT. Translating it yields CAITSDNRGQADTQYF.